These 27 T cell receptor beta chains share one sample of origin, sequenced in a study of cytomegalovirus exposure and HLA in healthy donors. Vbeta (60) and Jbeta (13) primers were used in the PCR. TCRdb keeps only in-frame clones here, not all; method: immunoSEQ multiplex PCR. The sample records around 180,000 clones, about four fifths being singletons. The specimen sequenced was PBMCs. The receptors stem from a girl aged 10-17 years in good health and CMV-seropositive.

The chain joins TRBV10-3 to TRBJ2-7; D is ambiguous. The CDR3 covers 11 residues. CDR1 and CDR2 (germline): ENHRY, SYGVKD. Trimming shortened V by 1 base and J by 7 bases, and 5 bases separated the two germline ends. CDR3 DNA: TGTGCCATCAGTGAGTTGGCAGAGCAGTACTTC. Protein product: CAISELAEQYF.

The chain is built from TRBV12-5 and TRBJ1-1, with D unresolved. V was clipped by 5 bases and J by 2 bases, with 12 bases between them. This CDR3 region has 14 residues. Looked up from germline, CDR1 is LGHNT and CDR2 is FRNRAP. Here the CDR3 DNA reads TGTGCTAGTGGTCCCCGACAAAGTAACACTGAAGCTTTCTTT. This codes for CASGPRQSNTEAFF.

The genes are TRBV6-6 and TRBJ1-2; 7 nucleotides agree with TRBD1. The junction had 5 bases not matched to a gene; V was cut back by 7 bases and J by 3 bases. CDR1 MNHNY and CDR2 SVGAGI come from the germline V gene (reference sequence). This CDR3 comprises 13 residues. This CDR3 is CASTTDRDYGYTF. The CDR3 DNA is TGTGCCAGCACCACTGACAGGGACTATGGCTACACCTTC.

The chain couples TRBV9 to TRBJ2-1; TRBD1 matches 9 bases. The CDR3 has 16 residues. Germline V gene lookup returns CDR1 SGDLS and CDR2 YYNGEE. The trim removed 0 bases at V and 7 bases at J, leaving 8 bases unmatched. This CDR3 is CASSVEGTGPTNEQFF. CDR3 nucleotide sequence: TGTGCCAGCAGCGTAGAGGGGACAGGGCCGACTAATGAGCAGTTCTTC.

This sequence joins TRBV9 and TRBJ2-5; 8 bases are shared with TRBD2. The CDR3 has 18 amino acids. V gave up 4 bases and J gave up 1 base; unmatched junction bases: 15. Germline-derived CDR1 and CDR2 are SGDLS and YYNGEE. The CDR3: CASSPHVISGGFQETQYF. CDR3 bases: TGTGCCAGCAGCCCCCACGTAATCAGCGGGGGTTTCCAAGAGACCCAGTACTTC.

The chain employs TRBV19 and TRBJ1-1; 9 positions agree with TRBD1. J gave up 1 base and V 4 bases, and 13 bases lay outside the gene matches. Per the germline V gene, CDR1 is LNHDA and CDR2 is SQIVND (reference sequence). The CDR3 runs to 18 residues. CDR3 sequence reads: CASSTRGQGFSRNTEAFF. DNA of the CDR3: TGTGCCAGTAGTACCCGCGGACAGGGGTTTTCGAGGAACACTGAAGCTTTCTTT.

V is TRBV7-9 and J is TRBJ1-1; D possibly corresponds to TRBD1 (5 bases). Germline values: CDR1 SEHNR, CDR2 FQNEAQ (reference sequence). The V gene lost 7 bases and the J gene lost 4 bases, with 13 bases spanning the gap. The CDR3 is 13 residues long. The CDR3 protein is CASNPLGATEAFF. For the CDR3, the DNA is TGTGCCAGCAACCCCCTAGGGGCCACTGAAGCTTTCTTT.

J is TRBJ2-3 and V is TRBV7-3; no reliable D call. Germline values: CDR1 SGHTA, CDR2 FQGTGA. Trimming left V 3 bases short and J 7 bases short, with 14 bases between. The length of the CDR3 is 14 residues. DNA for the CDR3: TGTGCCAGCAGCTTTTTTCTCTCCCTTAATACGCAGTATTTT. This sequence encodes CASSFFLSLNTQYF.

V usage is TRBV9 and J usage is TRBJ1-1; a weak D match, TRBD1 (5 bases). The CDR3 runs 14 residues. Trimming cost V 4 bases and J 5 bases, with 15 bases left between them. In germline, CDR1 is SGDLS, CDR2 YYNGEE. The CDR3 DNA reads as TGTGCCAGCAGCCCCGGGGGAGGGAAGACTGAAGCTTTCTTT. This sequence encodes CASSPGGGKTEAFF.

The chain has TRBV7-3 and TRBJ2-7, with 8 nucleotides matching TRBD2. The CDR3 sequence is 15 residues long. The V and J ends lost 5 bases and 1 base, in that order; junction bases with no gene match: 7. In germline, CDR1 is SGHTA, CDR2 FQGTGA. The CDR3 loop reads CASSPGGPGSYEQYF. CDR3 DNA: TGTGCCAGCAGCCCGGGGGGGCCCGGATCCTACGAGCAGTACTTC.

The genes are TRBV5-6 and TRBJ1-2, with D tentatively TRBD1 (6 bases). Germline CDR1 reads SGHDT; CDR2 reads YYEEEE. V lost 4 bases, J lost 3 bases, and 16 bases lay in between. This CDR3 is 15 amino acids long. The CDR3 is CASSGGQFGDYGYTF. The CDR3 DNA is TGTGCCAGCAGCGGGGGACAATTCGGTGACTATGGCTACACCTTC.

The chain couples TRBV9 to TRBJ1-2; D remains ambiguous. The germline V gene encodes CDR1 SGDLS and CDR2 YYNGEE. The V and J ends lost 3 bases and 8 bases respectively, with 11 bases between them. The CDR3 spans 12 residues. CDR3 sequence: CASSGVTGGYTF. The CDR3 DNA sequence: TGTGCCAGCAGCGGAGTAACGGGGGGCTACACCTTC.

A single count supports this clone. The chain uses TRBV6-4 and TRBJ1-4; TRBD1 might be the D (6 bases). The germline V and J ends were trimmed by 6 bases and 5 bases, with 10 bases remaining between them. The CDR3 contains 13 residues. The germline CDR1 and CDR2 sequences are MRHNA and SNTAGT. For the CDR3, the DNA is TGTGCCAGCAGCCCTGACAGGAATGAAAAACTGTTTTTT. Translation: CASSPDRNEKLFF.

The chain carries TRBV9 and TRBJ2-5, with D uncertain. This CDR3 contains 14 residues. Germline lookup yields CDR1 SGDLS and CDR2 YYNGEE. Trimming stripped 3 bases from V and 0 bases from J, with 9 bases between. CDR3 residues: CASSGRKNQETQYF. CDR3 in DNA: TGTGCCAGCAGCGGGCGGAAGAACCAAGAGACCCAGTACTTC.

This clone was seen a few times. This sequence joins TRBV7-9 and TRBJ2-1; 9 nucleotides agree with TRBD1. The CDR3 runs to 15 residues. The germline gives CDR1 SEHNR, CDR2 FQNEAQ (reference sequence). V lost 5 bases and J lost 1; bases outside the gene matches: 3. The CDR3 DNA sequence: TGTGCCAGCAGCCTCGACAGGGGGTCCTACAATGAGCAGTTCTTC. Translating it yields CASSLDRGSYNEQFF. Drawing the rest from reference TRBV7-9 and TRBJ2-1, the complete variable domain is DTGVSQNPRHKITKRGQNVTFRCDPISEHNRLYWYRQTLGQGPEFLTYFQNEAQLEKSRLLSDRFSAERPKGSFSTLEIQRTEQGDSAMYLCASSLDRGSYNEQFFGPGTRLTVL.

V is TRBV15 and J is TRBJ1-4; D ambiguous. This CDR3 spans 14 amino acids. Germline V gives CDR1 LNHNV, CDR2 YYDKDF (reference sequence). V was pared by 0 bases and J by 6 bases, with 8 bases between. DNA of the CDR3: TGTGCCACCAGCAGAGACAACAATGATGAAAAACTGTTTTTT. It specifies CATSRDNNDEKLFF.

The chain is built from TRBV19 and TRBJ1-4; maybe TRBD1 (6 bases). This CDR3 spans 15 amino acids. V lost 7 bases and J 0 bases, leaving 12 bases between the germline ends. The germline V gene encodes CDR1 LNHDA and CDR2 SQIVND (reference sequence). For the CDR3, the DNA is TGTGCCAGTACACAGGGAGATGCAACTAATGAAAAACTGTTTTTT. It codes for CASTQGDATNEKLFF.

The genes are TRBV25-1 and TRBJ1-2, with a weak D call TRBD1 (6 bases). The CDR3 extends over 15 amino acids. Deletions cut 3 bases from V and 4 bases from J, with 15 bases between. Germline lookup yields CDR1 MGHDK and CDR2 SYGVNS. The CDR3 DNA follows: TGTGCCAGCAGTGATCGGACAGCCCACCCCTATGGCTACACCTTC. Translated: CASSDRTAHPYGYTF.

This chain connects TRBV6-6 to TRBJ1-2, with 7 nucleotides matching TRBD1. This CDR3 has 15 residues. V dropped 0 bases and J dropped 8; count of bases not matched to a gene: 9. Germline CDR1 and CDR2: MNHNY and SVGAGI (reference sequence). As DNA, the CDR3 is TGTGCCAGCAGTTACTCGATAGAGGGGGCGCAGGGCTACACCTTC. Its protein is CASSYSIEGAQGYTF.

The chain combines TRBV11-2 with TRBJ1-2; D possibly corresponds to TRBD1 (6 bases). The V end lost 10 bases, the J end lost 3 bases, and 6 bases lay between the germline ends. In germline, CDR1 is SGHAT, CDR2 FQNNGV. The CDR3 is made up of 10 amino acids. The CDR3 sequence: CATGDYGYTF. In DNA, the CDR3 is TGTGCCACAGGGGACTATGGCTACACCTTC.

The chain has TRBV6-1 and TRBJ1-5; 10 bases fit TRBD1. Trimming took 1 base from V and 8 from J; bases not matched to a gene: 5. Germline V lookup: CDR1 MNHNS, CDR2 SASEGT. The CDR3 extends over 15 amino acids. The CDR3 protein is CASSEGQGAGEPQHF. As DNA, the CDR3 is TGTGCCAGCAGTGAAGGACAGGGGGCTGGCGAGCCCCAGCATTTT.

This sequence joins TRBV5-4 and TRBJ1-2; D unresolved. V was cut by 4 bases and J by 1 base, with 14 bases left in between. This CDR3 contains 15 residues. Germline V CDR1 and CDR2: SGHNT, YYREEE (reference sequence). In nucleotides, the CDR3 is TGTGCCAGCAGCCGAAAATTTCAGATTAACTATGGCTACACCTTC. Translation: CASSRKFQINYGYTF. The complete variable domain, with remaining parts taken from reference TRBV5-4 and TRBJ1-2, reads ETGVTQSPTHLIKTRGQQVTLRCSSQSGHNTVSWYQQALGQGPQFIFQYYREEENGRGNFPPRFSGLQFPNYSSELNVNALELDDSALYLCASSRKFQINYGYTFGSGTRLTVV.

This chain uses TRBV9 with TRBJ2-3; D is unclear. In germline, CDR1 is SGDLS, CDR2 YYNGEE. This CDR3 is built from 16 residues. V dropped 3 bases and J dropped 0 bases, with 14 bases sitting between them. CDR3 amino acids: CASSARVWASTDTQYF. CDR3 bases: TGTGCCAGCAGCGCCCGTGTTTGGGCCAGCACAGATACGCAGTATTTT.

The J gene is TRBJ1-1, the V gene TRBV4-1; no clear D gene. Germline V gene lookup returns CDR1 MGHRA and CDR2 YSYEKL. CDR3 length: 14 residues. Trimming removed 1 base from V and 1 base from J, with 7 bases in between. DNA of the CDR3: TGCGCCAGCAGCCAAGTTATCGGGAACACTGAAGCTTTCTTT. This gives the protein CASSQVIGNTEAFF.

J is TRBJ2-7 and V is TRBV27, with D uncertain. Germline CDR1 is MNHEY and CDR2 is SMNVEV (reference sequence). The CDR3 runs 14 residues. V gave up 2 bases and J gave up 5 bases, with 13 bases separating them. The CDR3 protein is CASSLAWRSDEQYF. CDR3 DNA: TGTGCCAGCAGTTTAGCTTGGAGATCAGACGAGCAGTACTTC.

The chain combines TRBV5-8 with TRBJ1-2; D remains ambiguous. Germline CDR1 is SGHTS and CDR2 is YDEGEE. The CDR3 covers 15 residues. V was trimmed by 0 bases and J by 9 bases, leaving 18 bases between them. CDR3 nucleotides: TGTGCCAGCAGCTTGGTGTCCACCAGCGGGCTTAGCTACACCTTC. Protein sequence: CASSLVSTSGLSYTF.

The CDR3: CASSLRELSGNTIYF. The CDR3 DNA reads as TGCGCCAGCAGCTTGCGGGAACTCTCTGGAAACACCATATATTTT. The V call is TRBV5-1, the J call TRBJ1-3; D unresolved. V gave up 1 base and J gave up 0 bases, with 8 bases separating them. This CDR3 is built from 15 residues. Germline V CDR1 and CDR2: SGHRS, YFSETQ.